Listed here are 13 T cell receptor beta chains from one sample, sequenced in a study of post-analysis software for immune sequencing data. The authors incorporated unique molecular identifiers into the TCR beta cDNA libraries. One entry per CDR3 protein results from TCRdb running MiXCR on the PCR reads. The data show 160,000 or so distinct CDR3 sequences, under 40% seen once. Sequences were derived from blood, sampled after autologous hematopoietic stem cell transplantation. These receptors came from a girl between 5 and 17 years old with multiple sclerosis.

Concerning this clonotype: A clone one base away is much larger, so this may be a read error. CDR3: CASSEGLAGGLERYF. The CDR3 nucleotides are TGTGCCAGCAGTGAAGGACTAGCGGGAGGGCTCGAGCGGTACTTC. J is TRBJ2-7 and V is TRBV2; 14 bases fit TRBD2. Looked up from germline, CDR1 is SNHLY and CDR2 is FYNNEI. CDR3 size: 15 residues.

V usage is TRBV6-1 and J usage is TRBJ2-1, with a possible D match to TRBD2 (6 bases). Trimming took 2 bases from V and 6 from J, leaving 14 bases between them. The CDR3 is 15 residues long. From germline, CDR1 is MNHNS and CDR2 SASEGT. CDR3 sequence: CASSEWRLGANEQFF. The CDR3 DNA follows: TGTGCCAGCAGTGAATGGAGACTAGGAGCCAATGAGCAGTTCTTC.

This clonotype appeared a few times. The CDR3 DNA follows: TGTGCCAGCAGTTTGGCCTGGGGGCAGCCCCAGCATTTT. This encodes CASSLAWGQPQHF. This rearrangement joins TRBV12-3 or TRBV12-4 to TRBJ1-5; D is perhaps TRBD1 (5 bases). There are 13 residues in the CDR3. Deletions cut 3 bases from V and 7 bases from J, with 10 bases between.

Written as DNA, the CDR3 is TGTGCCATCAGTGAGTCATGGATTGTGCAGGGGCACAGGAATGAAAAACTGTTTTTT. Translated: CAISESWIVQGHRNEKLFF. V is TRBV10-3 and J is TRBJ1-4; D possibly corresponds to TRBD1 (6 bases). Trimming removed 0 bases at V and 5 bases at J, with 22 bases between. Germline loops: CDR1 ENHRY, CDR2 SYGVKD. The CDR3 totals 19 residues.

In its sample, this clonotype was seen a few times. This sequence joins TRBV27 and TRBJ2-1, with 7 bases identical to TRBD2. This CDR3 spans 16 amino acids. Germline CDR1 reads MNHEY; CDR2 reads SMNVEV (reference sequence). V lost 4 bases to trimming and J lost 7 bases; unmatched junction nucleotides: 13. The CDR3 DNA follows: TGTGCCAGCAGTTCCACGGGGGGAGGGAGCATAAATGAGCAGTTCTTC. Translation: CASSSTGGGSINEQFF.

J is TRBJ2-7 and V is TRBV10-2, with 11 bases fitting TRBD2. Germline CDR1 WSHSY, CDR2 SAAADI. The CDR3 totals 14 residues. Germline trimming cut 6 bases from V and 6 bases from J; bases unmatched to any gene: 7. The CDR3: CASSVAGGPSEQYF. The CDR3 DNA sequence: TGCGCCAGCAGCGTAGCGGGAGGGCCGTCCGAGCAGTACTTC.

This chain links TRBV6-2 or TRBV6-3 with TRBJ1-5, with unresolved D. This CDR3 region has 16 residues. CDR1 is MNHEY and CDR2 is SVGEGT in the germline V gene. V lost 0 bases, J lost 2 bases, and 11 bases lay in between. This chain's CDR3 is CASSYSGRIGNQPQHF. The CDR3 DNA sequence: TGTGCCAGCAGTTACTCGGGCAGGATCGGCAATCAGCCCCAGCATTTT.

The chain couples TRBV6-1 to TRBJ1-6; maybe TRBD1 (5 bases). The CDR3 is 12 amino acids. Germline values: CDR1 MNHNS, CDR2 SASEGT. Trimming removed 8 bases at V and 13 bases at J, with 15 bases between. CDR3 DNA: TGTGCCAGCTGCTGGGCCGAGGGGCCCCTCCACTTT. This translates into CASCWAEGPLHF.

This clonotype was detected a few times. The rearrangement links TRBV5-4 to TRBJ2-2, with D hard to call. Germline assignment: CDR1 SGHNT and CDR2 YYREEE (reference sequence). Trimming took off 0 bases at V and 1 base at J, with 7 bases between the two ends. The CDR3 consists of 15 residues. CDR3 sequence: CASSLAGVNTGELFF. CDR3 DNA: TGTGCCAGCAGCTTGGCCGGAGTGAACACCGGGGAGCTGTTTTTT.

The table lists this clonotype with a few counts. V is TRBV10-3 and J is TRBJ2-5; D gene unclear. From germline, CDR1 is ENHRY and CDR2 SYGVKD. The germline V and J ends were trimmed by 3 bases and 4 bases, with 9 bases remaining between them. The CDR3 is made up of 13 amino acids. CDR3 sequence (DNA): TGTGCCATCAGTGAAAGGGTACCAGAGACCCAGTACTTC. This gives the protein CAISERVPETQYF.

The chain uses TRBV7-2 and TRBJ1-2; 9 bases map to TRBD1. Germline V gene lookup returns CDR1 SGHTA and CDR2 FQGNSA. This CDR3 spans 14 amino acids. With V trimmed by 3 bases and J by 3 bases, 2 bases remained unmatched. CDR3: CASSLDRGDYGYTF. For the CDR3, the DNA is TGTGCCAGCAGCTTGGACAGGGGTGACTATGGCTACACCTTC.

The V gene is TRBV5-5, the J gene TRBJ1-1, with D perhaps matching TRBD1 (6 bases). Germline values: CDR1 SGHKS, CDR2 YYEKEE (reference sequence). This CDR3 contains 15 residues. V lost 0 bases, J lost 3 bases, and 12 bases lay in between. The CDR3 spells CASSLEAGAYTEAFF. The CDR3 coding sequence is TGTGCCAGCAGCTTGGAGGCAGGGGCCTACACTGAAGCTTTCTTT.

V usage is TRBV7-2 and J usage is TRBJ2-1, with D maybe TRBD2 (6 bases). The V and J ends lost 1 base and 0 bases respectively, with 10 bases between them. Germline V gives CDR1 SGHTA, CDR2 FQGNSA. CDR3 length: 16 amino acids. CDR3 sequence: CASSLVGGPSYNEQFF. In DNA form, the CDR3 reads TGTGCCAGCAGCTTAGTGGGAGGCCCCTCCTACAATGAGCAGTTCTTC.